The rows below give T cell receptor beta chains drawn from one sample of a study of T cell responses to AZD1222 COVID-19 vaccine. Libraries were prepared by immunoSEQ multiplex PCR; TCRdb keeps only in-frame clonotypes and omits some of them. The data show some 79,000 clones, approximately 85% seen once. The specimen comprised peripheral blood, sampled 28 days after the second AZD1222 dose. All receptors derive from an adult who received the AZD1222 COVID-19 vaccine. CDR3s include the opening cysteine and the closing phenylalanine or tryptophan. The D gene is left open where the match is weak. Clone size appears in some rows only: once, few, many, or a class for an expanded clone.

size: .; length: 14; J: TRBJ1-1; D: .; V: TRBV5-1; DNA: TGCGCCAGCAGCTTCATAACAGGGAGGGGTGAAGCTTTCTTT; CDR3: CASSFITGRGEAFF
size: once; length: 16; J: TRBJ1-3; D: .; V: TRBV9; DNA: TGTGCCAGCAGCACGAGTCCCTCGGGGGTTGGAAACACCATATATTTT; CDR3: CASSTSPSGVGNTIYF
size: .; length: 14; J: TRBJ1-2; D: .; V: TRBV14; DNA: TGTGCCAGCAGCCAAGCGGGGGGCGGCTATGGCTACACCTTC; CDR3: CASSQAGGGYGYTF
size: .; length: 13; J: TRBJ2-7; D: TRBD2; V: TRBV12-3/TRBV12-4; DNA: TGTGCCAGCAGCTGGGGACTAGCGGCCGAGCAGTACTTC; CDR3: CASSWGLAAEQYF
size: .; length: 16; J: TRBJ2-7; D: .; V: TRBV28; DNA: TGTGCCAGCAGTTTATGGGGGACTGAGGAGGTGTATAAGCAGTACTTC; CDR3: CASSLWGTEEVYKQYF
size: .; length: 13; J: TRBJ1-4; D: .; V: TRBV5-1; DNA: TGCGCCAGCAGCTTGGGTAATAATGAAAAACTGTTTTTT; CDR3: CASSLGNNEKLFF
size: .; length: 13; J: TRBJ1-1; D: TRBD1; V: TRBV29-1; DNA: TGCAGCGTTGTATCAGGGGGGAACACTGAAGCTTTCTTT; CDR3: CSVVSGGNTEAFF
size: .; length: 15; J: TRBJ2-7; D: .; V: TRBV2; DNA: TGTGCCAGCAGTGATAAGCGGGTGTACTCCTACGAGCAGTACTTC; CDR3: CASSDKRVYSYEQYF
size: .; length: 16; J: TRBJ1-2; D: .; V: TRBV29-1; DNA: TGCAGCGTTGAAGAAAGGGGAGGGACACGAAACTATGGCTACACCTTC; CDR3: CSVEERGGTRNYGYTF
size: .; length: 15; J: TRBJ1-6; D: TRBD1; V: TRBV7-2; DNA: TGTGCCAGCAGCTGGGGACAGGCGAAGGATTCACCCCTCCACTTT; CDR3: CASSWGQAKDSPLHF
size: few; length: 14; J: TRBJ1-6; D: .; V: TRBV2; DNA: TGTGCCAGCAGTCAATTCCCGGTGGGCTCACCCCTCCACTTT; CDR3: CASSQFPVGSPLHF
size: .; length: 13; J: TRBJ2-7; D: .; V: TRBV7-9; DNA: TGTGCCAGCAGCTTCGGGGTGGTATACGAGCAGTACTTC; CDR3: CASSFGVVYEQYF
size: .; length: 15; J: TRBJ2-3; D: .; V: TRBV7-9; DNA: TGTGCCAGCAGCTTTACTGGCCCTAGCACAGATACGCAGTATTTT; CDR3: CASSFTGPSTDTQYF
size: .; length: 15; J: TRBJ2-2; D: .; V: TRBV7-3; DNA: TGTGCCAGCAGCTTGGGGACGGATAACACCGGGGAGCTGTTTTTT; CDR3: CASSLGTDNTGELFF
size: .; length: 13; J: TRBJ1-2; D: .; V: TRBV6-5; DNA: TGTGCCAGCAGGTCAACAGGAGACTATGGCTACACCTTC; CDR3: CASRSTGDYGYTF
size: .; length: 13; J: TRBJ2-3; D: .; V: TRBV7-8; DNA: TGTGCCAGCAGCCCGAGTCGTGGAGATACGCAGTATTTT; CDR3: CASSPSRGDTQYF
size: .; length: 15; J: TRBJ1-2; D: TRBD1; V: TRBV14; DNA: TGTGCCAGCAGCCCACGGACAGGGGGCGGAAGAGGCTACACCTTC; CDR3: CASSPRTGGGRGYTF
size: .; length: 14; J: TRBJ1-6; D: .; V: TRBV28; DNA: TGTGCCAGCAGTTTACGGGGTCCCAATTCACCCCTCCACTTT; CDR3: CASSLRGPNSPLHF
size: .; length: 16; J: TRBJ2-1; D: .; V: TRBV6-5; DNA: TGTGCCAGCAGTTACTCGGAGGAGAGCTCCTACAATGAGCAGTTCTTC; CDR3: CASSYSEESSYNEQFF
size: .; length: 13; J: TRBJ2-3; D: .; V: TRBV6-5; DNA: TGTGCCAGCAGCCCGTTGGGCACAGATACGCAGTATTTT; CDR3: CASSPLGTDTQYF
size: .; length: 14; J: TRBJ1-2; D: .; V: TRBV27; DNA: TGTGCCAGCAGTTTTTCGCCTTCTTCTTCTGGCTACACCTTC; CDR3: CASSFSPSSSGYTF
size: once; length: 14; J: TRBJ1-1; D: .; V: TRBV28; DNA: TGTGCCAGTGAAAACTCCGGGGCCTACACTGAAGCTTTCTTT; CDR3: CASENSGAYTEAFF
size: .; length: 14; J: TRBJ1-1; D: .; V: TRBV11-3; DNA: TGTGCCAGCAGCTACAGGGTTGAGCGCACTGAAGCTTTCTTT; CDR3: CASSYRVERTEAFF
size: .; length: 14; J: TRBJ1-2; D: .; V: TRBV5-1; DNA: TGCGCCAGCAGCTTGGCCGGGGCAGATCATGGCTACACCTTC; CDR3: CASSLAGADHGYTF
size: .; length: 16; J: TRBJ2-3; D: .; V: TRBV11-3; DNA: TGTGCCAGCAGCTTAGATGAGGGGTGGGGCACAGATACGCAGTATTTT; CDR3: CASSLDEGWGTDTQYF
size: .; length: 16; J: TRBJ2-7; D: TRBD2; V: TRBV11-2; DNA: TGTGCCAGCAGCGGGGGCGCTAGCGGGAGTCTCGACGAGCAGTACTTC; CDR3: CASSGGASGSLDEQYF
size: .; length: 13; J: TRBJ1-1; D: .; V: TRBV11-1; DNA: TGTGCCAGCAGCTTCAGGGGAAACACTGAAGCTTTCTTT; CDR3: CASSFRGNTEAFF
size: medium-sized; length: 14; J: TRBJ2-1; D: TRBD1; V: TRBV5-1; DNA: TGCGCCAGCAGCTCGGGACAGTCGGGTAATGAGCAGTTCTTC; CDR3: CASSSGQSGNEQFF
size: .; length: 14; J: TRBJ2-1; D: .; V: TRBV5-1; DNA: TGCGCCAGCAGCTTGTACTCAAGCGGCAATGAGCAGTTCTTC; CDR3: CASSLYSSGNEQFF
size: few; length: 17; J: TRBJ2-7; D: .; V: TRBV11-3; DNA: TGTGCCAGCAGCCCGACCCCGGACAGCCTCCGCTCCTACGAGCAGTACTTC; CDR3: CASSPTPDSLRSYEQYF
size: .; length: 15; J: TRBJ1-6; D: TRBD1; V: TRBV27; DNA: TGTGCCAGCAGCGCCGGGACAGGGGTGGGTTCACCCCTCCACTTT; CDR3: CASSAGTGVGSPLHF
size: .; length: 16; J: TRBJ2-2; D: TRBD1; V: TRBV3-1/TRBV3-2; DNA: TGTGCCAGCAGCCAACGAAGGACAGGGGTTACCGGGGAGCTGTTTTTT; CDR3: CASSQRRTGVTGELFF
size: .; length: 14; J: TRBJ1-2; D: .; V: TRBV7-2; DNA: TGTGCCAGCAGCTTAGGGGGACCTATAGGGGGCTACACCTTC; CDR3: CASSLGGPIGGYTF
size: .; length: 12; J: TRBJ2-1; D: .; V: TRBV24-1; DNA: TGTGCCACAGGGGTGACCTACAATGAGCAGTTCTTC; CDR3: CATGVTYNEQFF
size: .; length: 15; J: TRBJ2-3; D: .; V: TRBV5-5; DNA: TGTGCCAGCAGGATAAGAGGTAACCCCACAGATACGCAGTATTTT; CDR3: CASRIRGNPTDTQYF
size: .; length: 16; J: TRBJ1-6; D: .; V: TRBV27; DNA: TGTGCCAGCAGTTTTGACCGAACAGGGCCGGCCTCACCCCTCCACTTT; CDR3: CASSFDRTGPASPLHF
size: .; length: 15; J: TRBJ2-5; D: .; V: TRBV9; DNA: TGTGCCAGCAGCCCGGATGAACGGAGAGAAGAGACCCAGTACTTC; CDR3: CASSPDERREETQYF
size: .; length: 19; J: TRBJ1-5; D: TRBD1; V: TRBV9; DNA: TGTGCCAGCATTCGGACAGGGGGCGCCCCAGGGAGTAGCAATCAGCCCCAGCATTTT; CDR3: CASIRTGGAPGSSNQPQHF
size: .; length: 14; J: TRBJ1-1; D: .; V: TRBV7-9; DNA: TGTGCCAGCAGCACCCCTCACGAGGCGACTGAAGCTTTCTTT; CDR3: CASSTPHEATEAFF
size: .; length: 17; J: TRBJ1-6; D: .; V: TRBV9; DNA: TGTGCCAGCAGCGTAGGAGGGGCCAGCTCCTATAATTCACCCCTCCACTTT; CDR3: CASSVGGASSYNSPLHF
size: .; length: 14; J: TRBJ1-5; D: .; V: TRBV4-2; DNA: TGTGCCAGCAGCCAAGGGGAGGGAGGGCAGCCCCAGCATTTT; CDR3: CASSQGEGGQPQHF
size: .; length: 13; J: TRBJ2-1; D: .; V: TRBV29-1; DNA: TGCAGCGTAGCGATTGTGTCCTACAATGAGCAGTTCTTC; CDR3: CSVAIVSYNEQFF